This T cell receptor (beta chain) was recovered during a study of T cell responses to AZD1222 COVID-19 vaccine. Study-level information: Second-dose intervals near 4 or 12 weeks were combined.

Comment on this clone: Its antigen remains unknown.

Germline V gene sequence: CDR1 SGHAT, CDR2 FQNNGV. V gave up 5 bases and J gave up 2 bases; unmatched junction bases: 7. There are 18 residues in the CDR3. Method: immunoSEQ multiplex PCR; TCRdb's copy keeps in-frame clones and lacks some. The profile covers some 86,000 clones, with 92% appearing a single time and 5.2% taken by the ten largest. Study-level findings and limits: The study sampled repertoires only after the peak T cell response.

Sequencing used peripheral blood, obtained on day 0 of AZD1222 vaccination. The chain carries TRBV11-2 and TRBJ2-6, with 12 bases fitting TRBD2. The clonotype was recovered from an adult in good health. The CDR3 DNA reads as TGTGCCAGCAGCACCCAGGGACTAGCGGGCACTGGGGCCAACGTCCTGACTTTC. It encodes CASSTQGLAGTGANVLTF.